Given below is one T cell receptor (beta chain) in context. CDR3 length: 16 residues. CDR1 MNHNS and CDR2 SASEGT come from the germline V gene. V gave up 1 base and J gave up 5 bases, with 14 bases separating them. The data are from a study of control samples from healthy donors and cancer patients. Only in-frame clones appear in the TCRdb table, and some are missing; sequencing was by immunoSEQ multiplex PCR. The table lists some 95,000 clones, 80% to 95% of them singletons. Sequenced: blood. The clonotype comes from a human donor in good health. The donor label of this sample is uncertain. The rearrangement links TRBV6-1 to TRBJ2-2; D is undetermined. In DNA form, the CDR3 reads TGTGCCAGCAGTGAAGTGGTAGGGTCGGCGACCGGGGAGCTGTTTTTT. It translates to CASSEVVGSATGELFF.